One and the same sample provided the 14 T cell receptor beta chains below, sequenced in a study of cytomegalovirus exposure and HLA in healthy donors (dated by TCRdb to the late 2010s). The protocol used for the library was the immunoSEQ multiplex PCR assay. For the multiplex PCR, a mixture combining 60 forward primers for TCR Vbeta segments and 13 reverse primers for TCR Jbeta segments was used. TCRdb took over this immuneACCESS table, retaining in-frame rearrangements with V and J assigned. Such tables are incomplete; in checked studies, under half of the missing clones stem from an unresolved V gene, and the remainder is unexplained. This sample holds about 130,000 clones; around 78% were observed only once. Over 1.5% of the sample is in the top ten clones. Sequenced material: PBMCs. The receptors here all came from a woman between 45 and 65 years old in good health and CMV-seronegative.

The chain is built from TRBV7-3 and TRBJ2-3; the D gene is possibly TRBD1 (6 bases). Germline CDR1 reads SGHTA; CDR2 reads FQGTGA. V lost 1 base and J lost 0, with 17 bases in between. This CDR3 comprises 18 residues. CDR3 residues: CASSLRGQHDGSTDTQYF. The CDR3 nucleotides read TGTGCCAGCAGCTTAAGGGGGCAGCACGACGGTAGCACAGATACGCAGTATTTT.

This chain uses TRBV7-9 with TRBJ2-4, with 10 nucleotides matching TRBD2. The CDR3 contains 16 residues. V lost 5 bases, J lost 1 base, and 5 bases stayed unmatched. Germline V gene data show CDR1 as SEHNR and CDR2 as FQNEAQ (reference sequence). CDR3 DNA: TGTGCCAGCAGCCCCACTAGCGGGACGGCCAAAAACATTCAGTACTTC. This encodes CASSPTSGTAKNIQYF.

This sequence joins TRBV4-2 and TRBJ1-1; D remains ambiguous. Trimming pared 4 bases from V and 4 bases from J, leaving 13 bases between. The germline V gene has CDR1 LGHNA and CDR2 YNFKEQ. The CDR3 totals 14 residues. CDR3 DNA sequence: TGTGCCAGCAGCCCAGGTCAGGTTGGCACTGAAGCTTTCTTT. It codes for CASSPGQVGTEAFF.

V gene TRBV6-1 combines with J gene TRBJ2-3; TRBD1 matches at 7 bases. The CDR3 consists of 18 residues. Germline CDR1 MNHNS, CDR2 SASEGT. The trim removed 3 bases at V and 6 bases at J, leaving 18 bases unmatched. The chain's CDR3 is CASSDARTGTIFLDTQYF. The CDR3 DNA reads TGTGCCAGCAGTGACGCGCGGACAGGCACTATCTTTCTCGATACGCAGTATTTT.

The chain couples TRBV21-1 to TRBJ2-7; TRBD1 reflects the table's D call only, with no check against the DNA. TRBV21-1 is designated a pseudogene. The CDR3 loop spans 15 amino acids. The chain's CDR3 is CASSKDCRMSYEQYV. The CDR3 bases are TGTGCCAGCAGCAAAGACTGCAGGATGTCCTACGAGCAGTACGTC.

The chain has TRBV6-1 and TRBJ2-1, with 9 bases lining up with TRBD2. Germline CDR1 MNHNS, CDR2 SASEGT. The CDR3 consists of 15 residues. J lost 7 bases, V lost 1 base, and 5 bases had no gene match. CDR3 DNA sequence: TGTGCCAGCAGTGAAGAGCCTAGCGGGATTAATGAGCAGTTCTTC. This gives the protein CASSEEPSGINEQFF.

The J gene is TRBJ1-5, the V gene TRBV20-1; TRBD1 matches at 7 bases. The CDR3 length is 11 residues. V trimming: 6 bases; J trimming: 11 bases; junction bases outside the gene matches: 7. Germline loops: CDR1 DFQATT, CDR2 SNEGSKA (reference sequence). Here the CDR3 reads CSAPRTGSQHF. CDR3 sequence (DNA): TGCAGTGCGCCCCGGACAGGTTCCCAGCATTTT.

The chain employs TRBV1 and TRBJ2-1; no check of the table's D call, TRBD2, against the DNA was made. TRBV1 is assigned pseudogene status. This CDR3 is 19 amino acids long. The chain's CDR3 is CTSSQEELAGVLTYNEQFF. CDR3 nucleotides: TGCACCAGCAGCCAAGAAGAACTAGCGGGAGTCCTTACCTACAATGAGCAGTTCTTC.

This clone is a singleton in its sample. This chain links TRBV10-1 with TRBJ2-7; perhaps TRBD1 as D (5 bases). The CDR3 is 14 residues long. The ends were cut back, 2 bases at V and 2 bases at J, with 10 bases in the middle. CDR1 and CDR2 from the germline V gene are WNHNN and SYGVQD (reference sequence). The CDR3 DNA is TGCGCCAGCAGTGAGGACAGAAAAACCTACGAGCAGTACGTC. Residues: CASSEDRKTYEQYV.

This sequence joins TRBV7-9 and TRBJ2-1; TRBD1 might be the D (6 bases). This CDR3 is built from 15 residues. V lost 1 base and J 6 bases, leaving 13 bases between the germline ends. CDR1 and CDR2 from the germline V gene are SEHNR and FQNEAQ (reference sequence). CDR3 loop: CASSLDPGAGNEQFF. The CDR3 DNA sequence: TGTGCCAGCAGCTTAGACCCAGGGGCGGGCAATGAGCAGTTCTTC.

The rearrangement uses TRBV4-3 and TRBJ2-5, with 12 bases lining up with TRBD2. The end of the DNA aligns better with TRBJ2-7, so the J call may be wrong. The length of the CDR3 is 15 residues. Looked up from germline, CDR1 is LGHNA and CDR2 is YSLEER. The CDR3 reads CASSRRLAGDYEQYF. The CDR3 DNA sequence: TGCGCCAGCAGCCGCCGACTAGCGGGAGACTACGAGCAGTACTTC.

In this sample, this clone turned up a few times. The V call is TRBV19, the J call TRBJ1-3, with 8 bases lining up with TRBD1. Looked up from germline, CDR1 is LNHDA and CDR2 is SQIVND (reference sequence). The CDR3 length is 14 residues. The V segment lost 10 bases and the J segment 1 base; nucleotides outside the gene matches: 6. The CDR3 loop reads CATEDRVSGNTIYF. CDR3 DNA: TGTGCCACCGAGGACAGGGTATCTGGAAACACCATATATTTT. Filled out from reference TRBV19 and TRBJ1-3, the complete variable domain reads DGGITQSPKYLFRKEGQNVTLSCEQNLNHDAMYWYRQDPGQGLRLIYYSQIVNDFQKGDIAEGYSVSREKKESFPLTVTSAQKNPTAFYLCATEDRVSGNTIYFGEGSWLTVV.

This clone was counted once. The rearrangement uses TRBV6-6 and TRBJ1-2; tentatively, D is TRBD1 (5 bases). From germline, CDR1 is MNHNY and CDR2 SVGAGI (reference sequence). The CDR3 consists of 13 residues. Trimming shortened V by 6 bases and J by 8 bases, and 16 bases separated the two germline ends. DNA of the CDR3: TGTGCCAGCAGCCTCCGGGGGGTGGACGGCTACACCTTC. Translation gives CASSLRGVDGYTF.

CDR3 bases: TGTGCCAGCAGAGCCCGTTTGGGCCGGGAGACCCAGTACTTC. It specifies CASRARLGRETQYF. The rearrangement links TRBV28 to TRBJ2-5; D call uncertain. Germline-derived CDR1 and CDR2 are MDHEN and SYDVKM. V lost 6 bases and J 5 bases, leaving 16 bases between the germline ends. The CDR3 length is 14 residues.